This TCR beta chain was captured in a study of control samples from healthy donors and cancer patients. TCRdb keeps only in-frame clones here, not all; method: immunoSEQ multiplex PCR. The sample lists roughly 370,000 clones; around 90% were seen once. The germline CDR1 and CDR2 sequences are SGHTA and FQGNSA. There are 16 residues in the CDR3. V shed 4 bases, J shed 5 bases, and the junction held 8 bases outside the gene matches. V is TRBV7-2 and J is TRBJ2-5; 12 positions agree with TRBD1. The sequencing input was PBMCs. The receptor's source is a man aged 35-49 years with head and neck cancer. This CDR3 is CASSSGGQGAWETQYF. CDR3 coding DNA: TGTGCCAGCAGCTCCGGGGGACAGGGGGCTTGGGAGACCCAGTACTTC.